The 5 T cell receptor beta chains below come from one sample, sequenced in a study of human T cells and chemical hapten exposure. Time point specified: patch test 2, 6 weeks after DPC sensitization. The sample's treatment: therapeutic diphenylcyclopropenone sensitization with weekly scalp DPC. TCRdb redid the calling of the RACE reads with MiXCR, one entry per CDR3 protein. The sample carries some 80,000 distinct CDR3 sequences, 10% recorded once. Here the sequenced sample was whole blood, taken in connection with sensitization to the hapten diphenylcyclopropenone (DPC). The receptors stem from a woman between 25 and 40 years old with alopecia areata. Some clones in this sample may be carry-over from other donors' samples.

This clonotype has at least ten counts. The CDR3: CASSTGGPEKLFF. CDR3 sequence (DNA): TGTGCCAGCAGCACCGGGGGGCCGGAAAAACTGTTTTTT. The chain has TRBV28 and TRBJ1-4; D possibly corresponds to TRBD1 (6 bases). The CDR3 has 13 residues. Germline V CDR1 and CDR2: MDHEN, SYDVKM. Trimming stripped 6 bases from V and 8 bases from J, with 13 bases between.

On this clonotype itself: Germline is not matched at one junction end, which may reflect a read error. The rearrangement joins TRBV7-6 to TRBJ1-1, with a weak D call TRBD1 (5 bases). There are 13 residues in the CDR3. Germline assignment: CDR1 SGHVS and CDR2 FNYEAQ. CDR3 loop: CVSSFTGNTEAFF. The DNA of the CDR3 is TGTGTCAGCAGCTTTACAGGGAACACTGAAGCTTTCTTT.

This clonotype was detected a few times. V gene TRBV30 combines with J gene TRBJ2-7; D may correspond to TRBD1 or TRBD2 (5 bases each). The V end lost 5 bases, the J end lost 5 bases, and 40 bases lay between the germline ends. The CDR3 runs to 21 residues. Germline V gives CDR1 GTSNPN, CDR2 SVGIG (reference sequence). The CDR3 coding sequence is TGTGCCTGGGGGGGTCCCGTCTGTGTTTTCGTGTGGGCAGGGCGGCAACACGAGCAGTACTTC. This gives the protein CAWGGPVCVFVWAGRQHEQYF.

This clonotype was recorded at least ten times. The CDR3 DNA reads TGTGCCAGCAGCAATAGCGGGGGTATCTACGAGCAGTACTTC. Its protein product is CASSNSGGIYEQYF. The rearrangement uses TRBV7-9 and TRBJ2-7; TRBD2 agrees at 9 bases. Losses at the gene ends were 5 bases for V and 3 bases for J; bases not matched to a gene: 5. There are 14 residues in the CDR3. Germline V gives CDR1 SEHNR, CDR2 FQNEAQ (reference sequence).

Only a few counts were recorded for this clonotype. This chain connects TRBV7-2 to TRBJ1-2; D not certain. The CDR3 runs to 11 residues. Germline V gives CDR1 SGHTA, CDR2 FQGNSA. Trimming took 5 bases from V and 5 from J, leaving 6 bases between them. The CDR3 is CASSAQYGYTF. DNA for the CDR3: TGTGCCAGCAGCGCCCAGTATGGCTACACCTTC.